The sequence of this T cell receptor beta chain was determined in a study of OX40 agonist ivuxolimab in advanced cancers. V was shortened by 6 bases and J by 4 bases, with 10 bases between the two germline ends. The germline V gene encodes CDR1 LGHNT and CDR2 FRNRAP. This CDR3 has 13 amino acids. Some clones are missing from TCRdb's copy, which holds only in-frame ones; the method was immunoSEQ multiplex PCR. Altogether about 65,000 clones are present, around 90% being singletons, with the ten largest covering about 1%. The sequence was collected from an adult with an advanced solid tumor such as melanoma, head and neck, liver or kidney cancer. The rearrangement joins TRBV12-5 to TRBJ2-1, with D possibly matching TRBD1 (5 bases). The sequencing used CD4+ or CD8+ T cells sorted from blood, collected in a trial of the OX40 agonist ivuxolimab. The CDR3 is CASGGREYNEQFF. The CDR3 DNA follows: TGTGCTAGTGGCGGCAGGGAATACAATGAGCAGTTCTTC.